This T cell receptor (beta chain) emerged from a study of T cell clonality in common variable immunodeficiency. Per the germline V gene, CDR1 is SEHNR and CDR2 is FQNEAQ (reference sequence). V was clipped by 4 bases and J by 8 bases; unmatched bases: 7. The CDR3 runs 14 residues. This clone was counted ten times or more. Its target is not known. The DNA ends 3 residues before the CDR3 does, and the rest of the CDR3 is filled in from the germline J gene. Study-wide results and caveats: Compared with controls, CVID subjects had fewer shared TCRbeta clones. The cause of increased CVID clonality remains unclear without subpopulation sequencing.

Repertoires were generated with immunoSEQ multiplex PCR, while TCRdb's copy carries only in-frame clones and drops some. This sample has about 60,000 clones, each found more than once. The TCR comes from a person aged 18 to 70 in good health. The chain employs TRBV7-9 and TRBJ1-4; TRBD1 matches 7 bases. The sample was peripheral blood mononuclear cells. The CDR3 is CASSSDREGEKLFF. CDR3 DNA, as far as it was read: TGTGCCAGCAGCTCAGACAGGGAGGGGGAAAAA.